This TCR beta chain is from a study of T cell clonotyping in hematopoietic cell transplantation. Study-level findings and limits: Pathologically expanded recipient clonotypes increased progressively from day 30 to day 180 as diversity fell. Few recipient clonotypes overlapped donors; over 97% were de novo at given depth.

CDR1 is MDHEN, CDR2 SYDVKM, per germline. Trimming stripped 7 bases from V and 4 bases from J, with 16 bases between. The CDR3 runs 14 residues. About this clone: The antigen is not known.

Assay: immunoSEQ multiplex PCR; the TCRdb copy retains only in-frame clones and omits some. Seen here are 15,000 or so clones, approximately 74% observed once, and the top ten hold more than 9%. This chain links TRBV28 with TRBJ1-1, with D perhaps TRBD1 (5 bases). This receptor was taken from a woman in her sixties in good health. Some clones in this sample may be carry-over from other donors' samples. The sequenced material came from peripheral blood mononuclear cells. Written as DNA, the CDR3 is TGTGCCAGCACCACGGGCCTCGGGACCACTGAAGCTTTCTTT. It specifies CASTTGLGTTEAFF. Complete variable domain (other parts from reference TRBV28 and TRBJ1-1): DVKVTQSSRYLVKRTGEKVFLECVQDMDHENMFWYRQDPGLGLRLIYFSYDVKMKEKGDIPEGYSVSREKKERFSLILESASTNQTSMYLCASTTGLGTTEAFFGQGTRLTVV.